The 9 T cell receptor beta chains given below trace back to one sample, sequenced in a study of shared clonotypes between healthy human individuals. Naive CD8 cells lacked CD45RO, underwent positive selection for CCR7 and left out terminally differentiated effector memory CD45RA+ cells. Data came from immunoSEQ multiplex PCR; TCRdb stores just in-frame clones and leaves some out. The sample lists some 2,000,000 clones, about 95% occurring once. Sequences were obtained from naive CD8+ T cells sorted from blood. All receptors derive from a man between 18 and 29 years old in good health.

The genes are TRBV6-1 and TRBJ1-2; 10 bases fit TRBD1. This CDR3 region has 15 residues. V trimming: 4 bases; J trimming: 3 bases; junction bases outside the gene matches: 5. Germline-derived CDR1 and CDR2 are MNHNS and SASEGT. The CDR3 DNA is TGTGCCAGCAGTGGTTCAGGGACAGGGGACTATGGCTACACCTTC. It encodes CASSGSGTGDYGYTF.

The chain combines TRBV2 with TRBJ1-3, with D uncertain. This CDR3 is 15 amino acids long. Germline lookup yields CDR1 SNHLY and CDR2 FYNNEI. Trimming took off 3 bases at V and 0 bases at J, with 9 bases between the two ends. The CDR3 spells CASSDWRSSGNTIYF. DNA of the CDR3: TGTGCCAGCAGTGATTGGAGGTCCTCTGGAAACACCATATATTTT.

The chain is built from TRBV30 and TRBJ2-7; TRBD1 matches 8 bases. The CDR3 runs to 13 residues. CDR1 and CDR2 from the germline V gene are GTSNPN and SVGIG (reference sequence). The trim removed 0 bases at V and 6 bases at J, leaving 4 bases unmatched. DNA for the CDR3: TGTGCCTGGAGTGTAAGTGGGACAGGCGAGCAGTACTTC. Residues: CAWSVSGTGEQYF.

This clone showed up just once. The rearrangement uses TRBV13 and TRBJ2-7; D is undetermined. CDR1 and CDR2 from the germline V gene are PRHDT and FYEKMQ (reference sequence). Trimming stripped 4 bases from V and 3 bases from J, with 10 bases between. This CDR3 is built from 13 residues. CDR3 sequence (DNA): TGTGCCAGCAGCTCCAACCTCGGCTACGAGCAGTACTTC. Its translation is CASSSNLGYEQYF.

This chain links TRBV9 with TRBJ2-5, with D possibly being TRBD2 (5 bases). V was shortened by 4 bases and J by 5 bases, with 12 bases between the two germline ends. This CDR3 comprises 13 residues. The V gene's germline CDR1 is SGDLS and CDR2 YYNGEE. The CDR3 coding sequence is TGTGCCAGCAGCTGGAGCGGATCGGAGACCCAGTACTTC. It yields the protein CASSWSGSETQYF.

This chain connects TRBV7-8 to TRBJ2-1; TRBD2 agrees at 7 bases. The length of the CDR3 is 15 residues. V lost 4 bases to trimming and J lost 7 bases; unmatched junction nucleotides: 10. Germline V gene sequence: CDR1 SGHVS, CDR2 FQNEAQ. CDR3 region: CASSSQPGTTNEQFF. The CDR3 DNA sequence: TGTGCCAGCAGCTCACAACCCGGGACTACTAATGAGCAGTTCTTC.

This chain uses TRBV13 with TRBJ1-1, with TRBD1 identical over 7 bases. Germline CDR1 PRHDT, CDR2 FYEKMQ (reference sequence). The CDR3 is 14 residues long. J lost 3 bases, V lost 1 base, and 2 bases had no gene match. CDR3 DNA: TGTGCCAGCAGCTTAGTTGGGACAGACACTGAAGCTTTCTTT. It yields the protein CASSLVGTDTEAFF.

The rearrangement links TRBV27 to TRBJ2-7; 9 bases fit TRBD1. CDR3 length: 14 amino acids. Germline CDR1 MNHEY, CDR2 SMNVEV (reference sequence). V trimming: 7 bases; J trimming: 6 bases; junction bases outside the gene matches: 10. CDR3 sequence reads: CASIPPDRGPEQYF. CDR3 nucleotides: TGTGCCAGCATTCCCCCGGACAGGGGACCCGAGCAGTACTTC.

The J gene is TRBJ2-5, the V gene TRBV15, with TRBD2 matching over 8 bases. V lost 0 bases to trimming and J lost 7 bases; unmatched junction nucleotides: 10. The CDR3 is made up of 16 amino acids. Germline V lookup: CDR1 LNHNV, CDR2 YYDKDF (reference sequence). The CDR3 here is CATSRDGEGLDVTQYF. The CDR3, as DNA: TGTGCCACCAGCAGAGATGGAGAGGGACTAGATGTGACCCAGTACTTC. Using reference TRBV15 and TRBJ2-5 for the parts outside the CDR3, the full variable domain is DAMVIQNPRYQVTQFGKPVTLSCSQTLNHNVMYWYQQKSSQAPKLLFHYYDKDFNNEADTPDNFQSRRPNTSFCFLDIRSPGLGDTAMYLCATSRDGEGLDVTQYFGPGTRLLVL.